This T cell receptor beta chain was obtained from a study of blood T cell repertoires in COVID-19. Germline trimming cut 5 bases from V and 4 bases from J; bases unmatched to any gene: 6. The CDR3 length is 15 residues. Germline CDR1 is SGHTA and CDR2 is FQGTGA. Here immunoSEQ multiplex PCR was the method, and the copy in TCRdb shows in-frame clones only, minus some. Of 55,000 to 90,000 clones detected, 70% to 90% appear once; the ten largest clones hold 3.9%. The V call is TRBV7-3, the J call TRBJ2-1; 9 bases agree with TRBD2. The source is a man aged 65 to 79 with active COVID-19. Sequenced material: peripheral blood. The CDR3 region is CASSPRLAEYNEQFF. The CDR3 DNA sequence: TGTGCCAGCAGCCCCCGACTAGCGGAGTACAATGAGCAGTTCTTC. The whole variable domain, remainder taken from reference TRBV7-3 and TRBJ2-1, is GAGVSQTPSNKVTEKGKYVELRCDPISGHTALYWYRQSLGQGPEFLIYFQGTGAADDSGLPNDRFFAVRPEGSVSTLKIQRTERGDSAVYLCASSPRLAEYNEQFFGPGTRLTVL.